This T cell receptor beta chain derives from a study of shared clonotypes between healthy human individuals (dated by TCRdb to about 2020). Study-wide context: Three men and two women, aged 18 to 49 years, made up the cohort. For each donor, CD4 naive and CD4 memory were each given three plates, CD8 naive was given two plates, and CD8 memory was given one plate. To estimate repertoire size and how much clonotype sharing occurs between individuals, the study deeply sequenced the blood TCR repertoires of 4 to 6 healthy adults. Libraries were prepared and TCR repertoires were sequenced by different laboratories using diverse techniques, in order to increase sequencing depth and limit assay-specific biases. Each donor's leukapheresis produced roughly between about 0.8 and 10 billion PBMCs. General conclusions and limits of the study: Only blood was sampled, and tissue TCR repertoires likely differ from those in blood. Rarefaction of sorted-subset datasets indicated incomplete sequencing despite the large sequencing depth. Naive subsets generally had larger estimated clonotype richness than memory subsets did. Because the study included only a small number of donors, the genetic and exposure-history diversity represented was limited. Compared with non-shared clonotypes, the clonotypes found in all four sorted-subset donors had higher generation probabilities. Pairwise subsampling indicated that sequencing depth was expected to affect the degree of clonotype sharing among donors. When a handful of donors were compared, the shared fraction of clonotypes was roughly 4.8% for naive CD4, about 4% for naive CD8, more than 2% for memory CD4, and around 0.37% for memory CD8.

CD8 naive samples were obtained by positive selection for CCR7 among CD45RO-negative cells, yielding a CD45RA+CCR7+ population from which TemRA cells were excluded. The donors were healthy, HIV-negative adults with no recently reported acute infections or vaccinations. Every donor was a Caucasian adult living in Nashville, Tennessee, USA. Blood was obtained by leukapheresis, after which PBMCs were separated by Ficoll-Histopaque density gradient centrifugation and cryopreserved in liquid nitrogen vapor phase. Analytical flow cytometry was used to check the purity and quantity of each magnetically sorted T cell population. From each sorted fraction, genomic DNA was isolated and quantified by UV absorbance on a Nanodrop 2000c. This clone came up a few times. It has no known antigen specificity. No base-level quality is on record; no much larger clone is a single base apart. CDR1 PRHDT and CDR2 FYEKMQ are derived from the germline V gene (reference sequence). The CDR3 numbers 16 residues from cysteine through phenylalanine. This entry keeps only the CDR3 DNA: 48 bases, framed from base 1. The junction shows trimming of 0 bases on V and 8 bases on J, plus 16 bases between the germline ends.

Using the deep immunoSEQ assay, TCR CDR3 regions were amplified from genomic DNA by multiplex PCR. Genomic DNA extracted from each cell subset was distributed evenly over all wells of several immunoSEQ 96-well plates, and each plate served as one replicate. For sorted subsets, around 200 ng genomic DNA, equal to 30,000 to 35,000 T cell genomes, was loaded into each replicate PCR. The purified libraries were quantified using a Qubit 3.0 fluorometer, sized with a Bioanalyzer 2100, and then quantified again using the KAPA Library Quantification kit. Every immunoSEQ 96-well plate was sequenced on a separate single-read 150-cycle Illumina NextSeq 550 flow cell. The original methods were these. Because the immunoSEQ output included only junctional sequences and no quality scores, the filtering could not be the same as the filtering used for full-length reads. To assign V/J genes and CDR3, sequences were annotated against IMGT germline references using PyIR, a Python wrapper for IgBLAST v1.9. Reads were removed for weak V/J assignments (E-value above 1e-6), missing CDR3, stop codons, out-of-frame junctions, or ambiguous translated residues. V3J clonotypes were defined by identical inferred V gene, J gene, and CDR3 amino acid sequence. Percentage overlap between repertoires was calculated by dividing the number of shared unique clonotypes by the size of the smaller repertoire. Three approaches were used to assess repertoire richness: RTK rarefaction, the Chao1 estimator, and Recon v2.1 estimates of unobserved clonotypes. For all TCRbeta clonotypes obtained by the gDNA method from a few donors, generation probabilities were computed with OLGA. This immuneACCESS table, as held by TCRdb, lists in-frame sequences with V and J called but not all clones. Of the missing ones, under half trace to an unresolved V gene in checked studies; the others have no known cause. Clone size and V and J calls were adopted from that table, with D and trimming inferred from the DNA. This sample has more than 550,000 clones in its table, and about 90% of those were observed once. The ten largest make up 24% of the sample.

This clonotype was sampled from a young man in good health. The V and J genes are TRBV13 and TRBJ1-4; TRBD1 is a weak D gene call, 6 bases matching. Sequenced input: naive CD8+ T cells sorted from blood. The sample's cell subset or site label, decoded: CD45RA+CCR7+. The sequenced DNA is TGTGCCAGCAGCTTAGGCCTTGGGGGGGCTTTAGAAAAACTGTTTTTT. It codes for CASSLGLGGALEKLFF.